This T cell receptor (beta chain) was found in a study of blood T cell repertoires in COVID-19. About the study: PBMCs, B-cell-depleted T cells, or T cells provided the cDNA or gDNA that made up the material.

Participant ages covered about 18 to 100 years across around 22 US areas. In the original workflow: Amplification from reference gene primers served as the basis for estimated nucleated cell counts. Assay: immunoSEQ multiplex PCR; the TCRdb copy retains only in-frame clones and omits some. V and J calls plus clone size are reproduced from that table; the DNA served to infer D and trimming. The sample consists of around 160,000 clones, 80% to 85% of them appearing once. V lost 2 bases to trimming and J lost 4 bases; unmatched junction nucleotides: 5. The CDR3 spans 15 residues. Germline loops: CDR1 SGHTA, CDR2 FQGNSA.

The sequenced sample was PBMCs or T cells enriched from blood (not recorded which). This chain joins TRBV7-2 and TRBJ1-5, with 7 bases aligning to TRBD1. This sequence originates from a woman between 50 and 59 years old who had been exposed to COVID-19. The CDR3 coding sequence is TGTGCCAGCAGCTTATCCAGGGGGAAAAATCAGCCCCAGCATTTT. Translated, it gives CASSLSRGKNQPQHF.